The 27 T cell receptor beta chains listed next were all sequenced from one sample in a study of lymphopenia after photon versus proton radiotherapy. Data came from immunoSEQ multiplex PCR; TCRdb stores just in-frame clones and leaves some out. This sample has tens of thousands of clones, with about 86% found just once. The sample here was peripheral blood, taken from a patient treated with proton-based radiotherapy. The source is a woman in her sixties or seventies with pancreatic cancer. Some clones in this sample may be carry-over from other donors' samples.

The rearrangement uses TRBV25-1 and TRBJ1-5; possibly TRBD1 for D (5 bases). CDR3 length: 13 amino acids. Per germline, CDR1 MGHDK and CDR2 SYGVNS. V was cut by 3 bases and J by 7 bases, with 10 bases left in between. CDR3 sequence reads: CASSDTGRQPQHF. The DNA of the CDR3 is TGTGCCAGCAGTGATACAGGTCGACAGCCCCAGCATTTT.

The rearrangement links TRBV19 to TRBJ2-1; 9 nucleotides agree with TRBD2. The CDR3 length is 15 residues. After removal of 3 bases from V and 8 bases from J, the junction contained 8 bases not matched to a gene. The germline gives CDR1 LNHDA, CDR2 SQIVND (reference sequence). The CDR3 loop reads CASSIGGRAADEQFF. Here the CDR3 DNA reads TGTGCCAGTAGTATCGGCGGGAGGGCCGCGGATGAGCAGTTCTTC.

This chain uses TRBV30 with TRBJ1-4, with 7 bases aligning to TRBD1. Germline V gene sequence: CDR1 GTSNPN, CDR2 SVGIG (reference sequence). The CDR3 runs to 15 residues. Unmatched junction bases numbered 15, after V lost 7 bases and J lost 7 bases. CDR3 amino acids: CASPSRTGWGEKLFF. The CDR3 DNA follows: TGTGCCTCCCCGAGCCGGACAGGCTGGGGTGAAAAACTGTTTTTT. Supplemented by reference TRBV30 and TRBJ1-4, the full variable domain reads SQTIHQWPATLVQPVGSPLSLECTVEGTSNPNLYWYRQAAGRGLQLLFYSVGIGQISSEVPQNLSASRPQDRQFILSSKKLLLSDSGFYLCASPSRTGWGEKLFFGSGTQLSVL.

This clone was observed a handful of times. J is TRBJ1-5 and V is TRBV2; D possibly corresponds to TRBD1 (6 bases). Germline V gene data show CDR1 as SNHLY and CDR2 as FYNNEI. The V end was cut by 4 bases, the J end by 3 bases, with 10 bases between. This CDR3 region has 14 residues. For the CDR3, the DNA is TGTGCCAGCAGTGGTCACAGGGACAATCAGCCCCAGCATTTT. Encoded protein: CASSGHRDNQPQHF.

This chain links TRBV5-1 with TRBJ2-7; D gene uncertain. The CDR3 covers 13 residues. Germline values: CDR1 SGHRS, CDR2 YFSETQ. V dropped 1 base and J dropped 0 bases, with 5 bases sitting between them. The CDR3, as DNA: TGCGCCAGCAGCTTGTCCCACTCCTACGAGCAGTACTTC. Translated, it gives CASSLSHSYEQYF.

The J gene is TRBJ2-1, the V gene TRBV27; no clear D. Trimming took 9 bases from V and 5 from J, leaving 29 bases between them. Germline CDR1 reads MNHEY; CDR2 reads SMNVEV (reference sequence). The CDR3 sequence is 18 residues long. The CDR3 reads CASTRVLNYLQLNNEQFF. CDR3 bases: TGTGCCAGTACGCGAGTCCTAAACTACCTCCAACTTAACAATGAGCAGTTCTTC.

The chain combines TRBV7-2 with TRBJ1-1; D not resolved. Germline values: CDR1 SGHTA, CDR2 FQGNSA. V lost 1 base, J lost 0 bases, and 9 bases lay in between. This CDR3 is built from 15 residues. In DNA form, the CDR3 reads TGTGCCAGCAGCTTAGAGGGTACCGTGAACACTGAAGCTTTCTTT. This sequence encodes CASSLEGTVNTEAFF.

The V call is TRBV30, the J call TRBJ2-1; D is undetermined. V was clipped by 4 bases and J by 8 bases, with 12 bases between them. Germline V gives CDR1 GTSNPN, CDR2 SVGIG (reference sequence). This CDR3 contains 12 residues. The CDR3 is CAWTSEFHEQFF. The CDR3 DNA is TGTGCCTGGACCTCGGAGTTCCATGAGCAGTTCTTC.

V usage is TRBV7-9 and J usage is TRBJ2-7, with TRBD2 as a possible D gene (6 bases). V lost 5 bases and J 5 bases, leaving 10 bases between the germline ends. Germline lookup yields CDR1 SEHNR and CDR2 FQNEAQ (reference sequence). The CDR3 consists of 12 residues. Here the CDR3 DNA reads TGTGCCAGCAGCCTGTCGGGAGACGAGCAGTACTTC. It specifies CASSLSGDEQYF. The full variable domain, its missing parts supplied by reference TRBV7-9 and TRBJ2-7, is DTGVSQNPRHKITKRGQNVTFRCDPISEHNRLYWYRQTLGQGPEFLTYFQNEAQLEKSRLLSDRFSAERPKGSFSTLEIQRTEQGDSAMYLCASSLSGDEQYFGPGTRLTVT.

The chain combines TRBV29-1 with TRBJ2-2; 9 nucleotides line up with TRBD1. J gave up 7 bases and V 5 bases, and 8 bases lay outside the gene matches. Per the germline V gene, CDR1 is SQVTM and CDR2 is ANQGSEA. This CDR3 has 14 amino acids. In DNA, the CDR3 is TGCAGCGTTTTAGGTACAGGGGGCGTCGGGGAGCTGTTTTTT. Encoded protein: CSVLGTGGVGELFF.

The V gene is TRBV30, the J gene TRBJ2-7; 8 bases are shared with TRBD1. CDR3 length equals 13 residues. J gave up 5 bases and V 3 bases, and 6 bases lay outside the gene matches. Germline CDR1 reads GTSNPN; CDR2 reads SVGIG (reference sequence). The CDR3 bases are TGTGCCTGGAGCCTGACAGGGGAGAACGAGCAGTACTTC. It is translated as CAWSLTGENEQYF.

The chain uses TRBV15 and TRBJ2-1, with 7 positions matching TRBD1. Germline loops: CDR1 LNHNV, CDR2 YYDKDF (reference sequence). The CDR3 sequence is 17 residues long. V lost 4 bases to trimming and J lost 8 bases; unmatched junction nucleotides: 17. Here the CDR3 reads CATSKLDILTGTHEQFF. The CDR3 nucleotides are TGTGCCACCAGCAAACTAGATATACTGACAGGGACCCATGAGCAGTTCTTC.

This clone was observed a few times. J is TRBJ1-5 and V is TRBV7-8; no clear D gene. This CDR3 is 18 amino acids long. Germline V CDR1 and CDR2: SGHVS, FQNEAQ. V gave up 0 bases and J gave up 0 bases, with 15 bases separating them. The CDR3 protein is CASSLARLASSSNQPQHF. The CDR3 DNA is TGTGCCAGCAGCTTAGCTAGGTTAGCGAGTAGTAGCAATCAGCCCCAGCATTTT.

This chain links TRBV4-3 with TRBJ2-7, with 10 bases lining up with TRBD2. The V segment lost 8 bases and the J segment 3 bases; nucleotides outside the gene matches: 28. Looked up from germline, CDR1 is LGHNA and CDR2 is YSLEER. The CDR3 extends over 21 amino acids. CDR3 coding DNA: TGCGCCAGCCCCCAGCAGCCAGAAGATCCTAGGACTAGCGGAAATTGCTACGAGCAGTACTTC. Translating gives CASPQQPEDPRTSGNCYEQYF.

J is TRBJ2-5 and V is TRBV5-1; 9 bases are shared with TRBD2. There are 15 residues in the CDR3. Germline V gives CDR1 SGHRS, CDR2 YFSETQ. V was pared by 3 bases and J by 2 bases, with 5 bases of the junction left unmatched. The CDR3 DNA sequence: TGCGCCAGCAGCTCACTAGCGGGCCGTCAAGAGACCCAGTACTTC. Amino acids: CASSSLAGRQETQYF.

This chain uses TRBV29-1 with TRBJ2-7; no clear D gene. Trimming shortened V by 4 bases and J by 2 bases, and 6 bases separated the two germline ends. The CDR3 sequence is 11 residues long. Germline loops: CDR1 SQVTM, CDR2 ANQGSEA. The CDR3 loop reads CSVGAPYEQYF. CDR3 DNA sequence: TGCAGCGTTGGGGCCCCCTACGAGCAGTACTTC.

The CDR3 DNA is TGCAGCGTTGATCGGGGGGCAGGGAGCAATCAGCCCCAGCATTTT. It encodes CSVDRGAGSNQPQHF. The chain employs TRBV29-1 and TRBJ1-5; TRBD1 is a possible D gene (6 bases). V was pared by 3 bases and J by 1 base, with 13 bases between. The CDR3 totals 15 residues. Per the germline V gene, CDR1 is SQVTM and CDR2 is ANQGSEA.

The rearrangement joins TRBV5-4 to TRBJ2-6; D may be TRBD1 (5 bases). Germline V lookup: CDR1 SGHNT, CDR2 YYREEE (reference sequence). The CDR3 contains 18 residues. The V gene lost 3 bases and the J gene lost 4 bases, with 20 bases spanning the gap. The CDR3 region is CASSYGATGALGANVLTF. For the CDR3, the DNA is TGTGCCAGCAGCTATGGGGCGACTGGTGCGTTGGGGGCCAACGTCCTGACTTTC.

V is TRBV27 and J is TRBJ1-1; 11 positions agree with TRBD1. This CDR3 has 14 residues. CDR1 MNHEY and CDR2 SMNVEV come from the germline V gene (reference sequence). J was trimmed by 10 bases and V by 5 bases; bases with no gene match: 9. This chain's CDR3 is CASSPPGQGAGAFF. CDR3 DNA: TGTGCCAGCAGTCCACCCGGACAGGGGGCGGGAGCTTTCTTT.

The rearrangement joins TRBV30 to TRBJ1-2; weak D call: TRBD1 (6 bases). V gave up 2 bases and J gave up 2 bases, with 9 bases separating them. The CDR3 covers 13 residues. Germline CDR1 and CDR2: GTSNPN and SVGIG (reference sequence). In nucleotides, the CDR3 is TGTGCCTGGAGTAAGGGGGGAAACTATGGCTACACCTTC. It is translated as CAWSKGGNYGYTF.

The CDR3 is CASSSRTNVLEQFF. DNA of the CDR3: TGTGCCAGCAGCTCCAGGACTAATGTTCTTGAGCAGTTCTTC. V gene TRBV7-9 combines with J gene TRBJ2-1; D is possibly TRBD2 (6 bases). Germline CDR1 and CDR2: SEHNR and FQNEAQ (reference sequence). The CDR3 contains 14 residues. Deletions cut 4 bases from V and 9 bases from J, with 16 bases between.

V and J are TRBV18 and TRBJ1-4; 7 positions match TRBD1. This CDR3 spans 17 amino acids. Trimming removed 0 bases from V and 2 bases from J; junction bases left unmatched: 6. Germline V CDR1 and CDR2: KGHSH, LQKENI. CDR3 DNA: TGTGCCAGCTCACCACCGGGAGGGGGCACGACTAATGAAAAACTGTTTTTT. Protein sequence: CASSPPGGGTTNEKLFF.

DNA for the CDR3: TGTGCCAGCAGTGAATCGGGACAGGGGGCAAGGAATGAGCAGTTCTTC. This encodes CASSESGQGARNEQFF. The chain has TRBV25-1 and TRBJ2-1, with TRBD1 matching 12 bases. The CDR3 sequence is 16 residues long. V lost 1 base to trimming and J lost 7 bases; unmatched junction nucleotides: 5. CDR1 is MGHDK, CDR2 SYGVNS, per germline. Full variable domain (rest looked up from reference TRBV25-1 and TRBJ2-1): EADIYQTPRYLVIGTGKKITLECSQTMGHDKMYWYQQDPGMELHLIHYSYGVNSTEKGDLSSESTVSRIRTEHFPLTLESARPSHTSQYLCASSESGQGARNEQFFGPGTRLTVL.

The chain joins TRBV2 to TRBJ2-7, with D possibly being TRBD2 (6 bases). The CDR3 runs to 13 residues. Per germline, CDR1 SNHLY and CDR2 FYNNEI. The V gene lost 4 bases and the J gene lost 3 bases, with 10 bases spanning the gap. CDR3 bases: TGTGCCAGCAGTGGACTAGTGAACTACGAGCAGTACTTC. Translating gives CASSGLVNYEQYF.

V is TRBV7-9 and J is TRBJ1-5; possible D gene TRBD1, 6 bases. Trimming shortened V by 1 base and J by 7 bases, and 14 bases separated the two germline ends. Germline CDR1 is SEHNR and CDR2 is FQNEAQ (reference sequence). The CDR3 spans 15 residues. The chain's CDR3 is CASSLELGDNQPQHF. The CDR3 DNA is TGTGCCAGCAGCTTAGAACTCGGGGACAACCAGCCCCAGCATTTT.

This chain links TRBV4-3 with TRBJ2-2; D possibly corresponds to TRBD2 (5 bases). This CDR3 is 15 amino acids long. V lost 4 bases to trimming and J lost 3 bases, with 12 bases between them. CDR1 and CDR2 (germline): LGHNA, YSLEER. The CDR3 sequence: CASSPEDFYTGELFF. Written as DNA, the CDR3 is TGCGCCAGCAGCCCGGAGGACTTTTACACCGGGGAGCTGTTTTTT.

The CDR3 DNA reads TGCGCCAGCAGCCCCTCTCTGAGAGGTAGTCAAGAGACCCAGTACTTC. Encoded protein: CASSPSLRGSQETQYF. J is TRBJ2-5 and V is TRBV5-1; D is uncertain. Germline CDR1 reads SGHRS; CDR2 reads YFSETQ. The CDR3 is 16 amino acids. Trimming shortened V by 4 bases and J by 2 bases, and 18 bases separated the two germline ends.